This T cell receptor beta chain stems from a study of blood T cell repertoires in COVID-19 (dated by TCRdb to the early 2020s). Looking at the study overall: Samples covering the acute and convalescent phases of COVID-19 were provided by collaborators in the United States, Italy and Spain. The material from the prospective study consisted of cDNA or gDNA derived from T cells, B-cell-depleted T cells, or PBMCs. The dataset comprised deeply sampled blood TCRbeta repertoires from subjects exposed to, actively infected with, or recovered from COVID-19. The repertoires were released in a freely available public database meant as a resource for research on the immune response to SARS-CoV-2. Samples were obtained from the ongoing ImmuneRACE study (first 160 participants) and from approximately 1,200 subjects provided by 6 global collaborators. Nearly every sample came with metadata listing a de-identified subject ID, COVID-19 status, age in years and sex. HLA class I and class II types, where available, came from metadata supplied by the sample provider rather than from assay-based typing. Findings and caveats that apply to the study as a whole: The quantity of clinical and demographic metadata differed by source and by participant and was supplied without curation.

At one collaborating source in Seattle, patients were enrolled during active infection and were followed longitudinally through the course of disease. Collaborating institutions collected whole blood in K2EDTA tubes following their own protocols. For TCRbeta analysis, collaborators shipped samples as frozen whole blood, isolated PBMCs, or DNA extracted from either of those sample types. On this clone: The antigen it binds to is not known. Base qualities are missing; no much larger clone stands one base away.

The V end loses 6 bases and the J end loses 0 bases, and a stretch of 17 bases separates them. From its cysteine to its phenylalanine, the CDR3 spans 17 amino acids. The kept DNA is CDR3 alone, 51 bases in frame from the first base. From a lookup of the germline V gene, CDR1 and CDR2 are KGHSH and LQKENI. TCRbeta CDR3 regions were amplified from genomic DNA using the immunoSEQ Assay, a bias-controlled multiplex PCR. As for the authors' bioinformatics: Within the assay, amplification of reference gene primers was used to estimate how many nucleated cells each sample contained. Sequence reads were collapsed and filtered to measure the absolute abundance of every unique TCRbeta CDR3 rearrangement. For each sample, productive Simpson clonality was calculated by taking the square root of Simpson's diversity index across productive rearrangements. The immuneACCESS repertoire file appears here via TCRdb, limited to in-frame rearrangements. These files lack a portion of the clones; in checked studies, under half of the deficit traces to unresolved V genes, and the cause of the others is not known. From that table come the V and J calls and clone size; the DNA was used to work out D and trimming. The sample data list 410,000 or so clones, and around nine tenths of these were observed just once. Jointly, the top ten make up roughly 1.4% of the sample.

Recombination connected TRBV18 to TRBJ1-4, with the D gene not clear enough to name. This TCR derives from a woman in her thirties or forties with COVID-19, enrolled during active disease. Material for sequencing was peripheral blood. The sequenced DNA is TGTGCCAGCTCCCAGAGAGTCACGGGAGCAACTAATGAAAAACTGTTTTTT. This translates into CASSQRVTGATNEKLFF.